The clone carrying this T cell receptor beta chain was found a few times. This sample stems from a study of blood T cell repertoires in COVID-19. On the study more broadly: The study drew acute and convalescent COVID-19 samples from the United States, Italy and Spain. PBMCs, B-cell-depleted T cells, or T cells provided the cDNA or gDNA that made up the material.

Original methodology: Amplification of reference gene primers was used by the study to estimate nucleated cell counts. TCRdb keeps only in-frame clones here, not all; method: immunoSEQ multiplex PCR. V and J calls and clone size follow that table, whereas D and trimming were derived from the DNA. This table has roughly 250,000 clones, about 86% appearing once. The specimen was peripheral blood. This TCR was sampled from a woman aged 60 to 75 with active or convalescent COVID-19.

The CDR3 nucleotides are TGCGCCAGCAGCTTACGGGGACAGGGGTATGGCTACACCTTC. As protein: CASSLRGQGYGYTF. This chain joins TRBV5-1 and TRBJ1-2, with 10 bases that match TRBD1. Germline V gene data show CDR1 as SGHRS and CDR2 as YFSETQ. The CDR3 runs to 14 residues. V shed 2 bases and J 5 bases; nucleotides not matched to a gene: 3.